A single sample gave rise to the 8 T cell receptor beta chains below, sequenced in a study of T cell responses to AZD1222 COVID-19 vaccine. The data were produced by immunoSEQ multiplex PCR, yet TCRdb's version contains in-frame clones alone and is incomplete. The table has some 120,000 clones, 85% to 95% seen once. The source material was peripheral blood, sampled on day 0 of AZD1222 vaccination. These receptors originate from an adult in good health.

This clone was seen once. The chain employs TRBV5-1 and TRBJ2-7, with 10 bases lining up with TRBD2. Germline CDR1 reads SGHRS; CDR2 reads YFSETQ. The CDR3 runs to 16 residues. The V gene end was trimmed by 0 bases and the J gene end by 0 bases; junction bases not matched to a gene: 3. Here the CDR3 DNA reads TGCGCCAGCAGCTTGGATAGCGGGAGGAGCTCCTACGAGCAGTACTTC. Translated: CASSLDSGRSSYEQYF.

The CDR3, as DNA: TGTGCCATCAGGCCGACTAGCGGGAGCACAGATACGCAGTATTTT. It specifies CAIRPTSGSTDTQYF. The chain links TRBV10-3 to TRBJ2-3; 10 positions match TRBD2. Trimming took 6 bases from V and 0 from J; bases not matched to a gene: 3. The CDR3 has 15 residues. From germline, CDR1 is ENHRY and CDR2 SYGVKD.

This chain connects TRBV11-1 to TRBJ2-7, with TRBD1 identical over 7 bases. This CDR3 contains 14 residues. Trimming removed 7 bases from V and 1 base from J; junction bases left unmatched: 7. Germline-derived CDR1 and CDR2 are SGHAT and FQDESV (reference sequence). CDR3 sequence (DNA): TGTGCCAGCACCGAGGACAGGCTGTCCTACGAGCAGTACTTC. It specifies CASTEDRLSYEQYF.

The table lists this clone with a count of one. The V and J genes are TRBV6-5 and TRBJ1-3; D is possibly TRBD1 (5 bases). CDR3 length: 15 residues. Germline loops: CDR1 MNHEY, CDR2 SVGAGI. V lost 6 bases, J lost 4 bases, and 16 bases lay in between. CDR3 region: CASSPRESRGNTIYF. Here the CDR3 DNA reads TGTGCCAGCAGCCCCAGGGAGTCGAGAGGAAACACCATATATTTT.

The gene calls are TRBV29-1 and TRBJ1-1; D is undetermined. The CDR3 is 13 residues long. Germline V lookup: CDR1 SQVTM, CDR2 ANQGSEA. The germline V and J ends were trimmed by 3 bases and 0 bases, with 8 bases remaining between them. This CDR3 reads CSVDGDLNTEAFF. CDR3 nucleotide sequence: TGCAGCGTTGACGGGGATCTGAACACTGAAGCTTTCTTT.

The V gene is TRBV10-3, the J gene TRBJ1-1; possibly TRBD1 for D (6 bases). Trimming cost V 0 bases and J 3 bases, with 14 bases left between them. Looked up from germline, CDR1 is ENHRY and CDR2 is SYGVKD. CDR3 length: 16 amino acids. CDR3 region: CAISESRTDDYTEAFF. DNA for the CDR3: TGTGCCATCAGTGAGTCGAGGACAGATGACTACACTGAAGCTTTCTTT.

The chain recombines TRBV4-1 with TRBJ1-1; no clear D. The germline V gene has CDR1 MGHRA and CDR2 YSYEKL. Trimming stripped 5 bases from V and 11 bases from J, with 24 bases between. The CDR3 is 15 residues long. CDR3 nucleotide sequence: TGCGCCAGCAGCTATCCCCCTCGGACCCGCCAAGGCGCTTTCTTT. It is translated as CASSYPPRTRQGAFF.

J is TRBJ2-5 and V is TRBV2, with D maybe TRBD2 (6 bases). The CDR3 has 13 residues. V lost 8 bases, J lost 9 bases, and 19 bases lay in between. Looked up from germline, CDR1 is SNHLY and CDR2 is FYNNEI. CDR3 in amino acids: CASAVDGGTAQYF. The CDR3 nucleotides read TGTGCCAGCGCTGTTGATGGCGGGACGGCCCAGTACTTC.